What follows are 29 T cell receptor beta chains derived from one specimen sequenced in a study of T cells in Graves' hyperthyroidism and ophthalmopathy. From RNA transcripts, TCR beta CDR3 regions were amplified. HTBI primers were the set used in a first-round RT-PCR of the TCR CDR3. A single record per CDR3 protein comes from TCRdb applying MiXCR to the multiplex PCR reads. Among approximately 590,000 distinct CDR3 sequences listed, around 46% were seen once. The sample comprised peripheral blood or thyroid tissue (not recorded which). Every receptor here comes from a woman aged 18-29 years with Graves' hyperthyroidism.

Comment on this clonotype: This could be a read error, since a much larger clone is one nucleotide away. The rearrangement uses TRBV9 and TRBJ2-6; maybe TRBD1 (5 bases). This CDR3 region has 15 residues. Germline CDR1 and CDR2: SGDLS and YYNGEE. The CDR3 sequence: CASSVGATGANALTF. CDR3 coding DNA: TGTGCCAGCAGCGTAGGAGCAACTGGGGCCAACGCCCTGACTTTC.

The gene calls are TRBV10-3 and TRBJ2-7, with 7 bases that match TRBD2. The CDR3 covers 14 residues. Losses at the gene ends were 5 bases for V and 6 bases for J; bases not matched to a gene: 10. Germline V CDR1 and CDR2: ENHRY, SYGVKD. CDR3 amino acids: CAISTGGSACEQYF. The CDR3 nucleotides are TGTGCCATCAGTACGGGGGGTTCCGCCTGCGAGCAGTACTTC.

This clonotype has a handful of counts. The chain carries TRBV15 and TRBJ2-6; perhaps TRBD1 as D (5 bases). Trimming shortened V by 8 bases and J by 1 base, and 12 bases separated the two germline ends. This CDR3 comprises 15 residues. The V gene's germline CDR1 is LNHNV and CDR2 YYDKDF (reference sequence). CDR3 sequence reads: CATSSRASGANVLTF. The CDR3 DNA sequence: TGTGCCACCTCGTCCAGGGCGTCTGGGGCCAACGTCCTGACTTTC.

V usage is TRBV19 and J usage is TRBJ1-1, with 7 bases identical to TRBD1. V shed 4 bases, J shed 4 bases, and the junction held 9 bases outside the gene matches. This CDR3 region has 15 residues. Germline CDR1 LNHDA, CDR2 SQIVND (reference sequence). The CDR3 nucleotides are TGTGCCAGTAGTACCAGACAGGGAGGCGTCACTGAAGCTTTCTTT. Its translation: CASSTRQGGVTEAFF.

This clonotype was recorded many times. The chain joins TRBV7-7 to TRBJ2-5; D is possibly TRBD2 (7 bases). The germline CDR1 and CDR2 sequences are SSHAT and FNYEAQ (reference sequence). The CDR3 sequence is 15 residues long. The V end lost 4 bases, the J end lost 1 base, and 13 bases lay between the germline ends. The CDR3 nucleotides are TGTGCCAGCAGCTCACAGGGAGGGGTCCAAGAGACCCAGTACTTC. Translated: CASSSQGGVQETQYF.

The chain recombines TRBV10-1 with TRBJ2-7, with D uncertain. V lost 3 bases and J lost 2, with 8 bases in between. The CDR3 is 13 amino acids. CDR1 WNHNN and CDR2 SYGVQD come from the germline V gene (reference sequence). CDR3 residues: CASSDGKTYEQYF. DNA of the CDR3: TGCGCCAGCAGTGACGGCAAGACCTACGAGCAGTACTTC.

The chain joins TRBV10-3 to TRBJ1-6; D not resolved. The V end was cut by 5 bases, the J end by 5 bases, with 7 bases between. Germline CDR1 is ENHRY and CDR2 is SYGVKD. The CDR3 consists of 13 residues. DNA for the CDR3: TGTGCCATCAGTTCTCCGGATAATTCACCCCTCCACTTT. Residues: CAISSPDNSPLHF.

This clonotype was observed many times. This chain uses TRBV20-1 with TRBJ1-2; D remains unclear. This CDR3 contains 9 residues. The germline V and J ends were trimmed by 4 bases and 8 bases, with 5 bases remaining between them. Germline V lookup: CDR1 DFQATT, CDR2 SNEGSKA (reference sequence). CDR3 in amino acids: CSATRGYTF. The CDR3 region has the DNA TGCAGTGCTACCCGAGGCTACACCTTC.

Many counts were recorded for this clonotype. This rearrangement joins TRBV9 to TRBJ1-2; possibly TRBD1 for D (5 bases). Germline V gives CDR1 SGDLS, CDR2 YYNGEE. The CDR3 consists of 13 residues. Between the trimmed V and J ends, which lost 3 bases and 8 bases, there was a span of 14 bases. In nucleotides, the CDR3 is TGTGCCAGCAGCGGCCCCCGGGGCCAGGGCTACACCTTC. It codes for CASSGPRGQGYTF.

This clonotype was recorded many times. The V gene is TRBV29-1, the J gene TRBJ2-2, with 7 bases that match TRBD2. Unmatched junction bases numbered 8, after V lost 7 bases and J lost 6 bases. This CDR3 spans 13 amino acids. Germline values: CDR1 SQVTM, CDR2 ANQGSEA. For the CDR3, the DNA is TGCAGCGCCGGGGGAGGGCAGGCCGGGGAGCTGTTTTTT. This encodes CSAGGGQAGELFF.

The rearrangement uses TRBV10-3 and TRBJ1-2; TRBD1 matches 7 bases. CDR3 length equals 15 residues. Looked up from germline, CDR1 is ENHRY and CDR2 is SYGVKD. Unmatched junction bases numbered 9, after V lost 4 bases and J lost 4 bases. CDR3 nucleotide sequence: TGTGCCATCAGTGGGATGACAGGGAAAGGCTATGGCTACACCTTC. It yields the protein CAISGMTGKGYGYTF.

This chain links TRBV20-1 with TRBJ1-5; TRBD1 is a possible D gene (5 bases). The CDR3 is 15 residues long. Germline V lookup: CDR1 DFQATT, CDR2 SNEGSKA (reference sequence). V was pared by 0 bases and J by 2 bases, with 11 bases between. The DNA for the CDR3 is TGCAGTGCTAGAGATTCAGGGAGAGGCAATCAGCCCCAGCATTTT. Residues: CSARDSGRGNQPQHF.

The CDR3 sequence: CASTQQGGNTEAFF. The CDR3 DNA reads TGTGCCAGTACCCAACAGGGGGGTAACACTGAAGCTTTCTTT. The chain links TRBV19 to TRBJ1-1; 8 nucleotides agree with TRBD1. Germline V gene data show CDR1 as LNHDA and CDR2 as SQIVND (reference sequence). V lost 7 bases, J lost 2 bases, and 6 bases stayed unmatched. The CDR3 length is 14 residues.

This clonotype was seen repeatedly, ten times or more. Germline is not matched at one junction end, which may reflect a read error. The gene calls are TRBV10-3 and TRBJ1-2; 7 bases fit TRBD1. CDR1 is ENHRY, CDR2 SYGVKD, per germline. This CDR3 is built from 12 residues. The CDR3 bases are TGTGCCAGCAGTGAGACAGGGAGTGGCTACACCTTC. It specifies CASSETGSGYTF.

This clonotype has at least ten counts. The V and J genes are TRBV7-9 and TRBJ2-5; no reliable D call. Germline loops: CDR1 SEHNR, CDR2 FQNEAQ (reference sequence). Trimming cost V 3 bases and J 1 base, with 9 bases left between them. The CDR3 spans 14 residues. The CDR3 region is CASSLARAQETQYF. CDR3 coding DNA: TGTGCCAGCAGCTTGGCCCGGGCCCAAGAGACCCAGTACTTC.

The chain couples TRBV7-8 to TRBJ1-5; 7 bases map to TRBD1. The V gene end was trimmed by 3 bases and the J gene end by 0 bases; junction bases not matched to a gene: 5. This CDR3 comprises 16 residues. Per the germline V gene, CDR1 is SGHVS and CDR2 is FQNEAQ. CDR3 nucleotide sequence: TGTGCCAGCAGCTTTGGACGACAGGGTAGCAATCAGCCCCAGCATTTT. This codes for CASSFGRQGSNQPQHF. Looking up the rest from reference TRBV7-8 and TRBJ1-5 gives the full variable domain: GAGVSQSPRYKVAKRGQDVALRCDPISGHVSLFWYQQALGQGPEFLTYFQNEAQLDKSGLPSDRFFAERPEGSVSTLKIQRTQQEDSAVYLCASSFGRQGSNQPQHFGDGTRLSIL.

This clonotype was seen repeatedly, ten times or more. The V call is TRBV15, the J call TRBJ1-3; 9 bases agree with TRBD1. Germline CDR1 is LNHNV and CDR2 is YYDKDF (reference sequence). The CDR3 consists of 17 residues. The ends lost 3 bases at V and 4 bases at J; junction bases unmatched: 10. The CDR3 sequence is CATSRGPGQGAGNTIYF. The CDR3 nucleotides read TGTGCCACCAGCAGGGGACCGGGACAGGGAGCGGGAAACACCATATATTTT. Complete variable domain (other parts from reference TRBV15 and TRBJ1-3): DAMVIQNPRYQVTQFGKPVTLSCSQTLNHNVMYWYQQKSSQAPKLLFHYYDKDFNNEADTPDNFQSRRPNTSFCFLDIRSPGLGDTAMYLCATSRGPGQGAGNTIYFGEGSWLTVV.

The V call is TRBV7-9, the J call TRBJ2-7; 8 bases align to TRBD1. The CDR3 spans 16 residues. J was trimmed by 6 bases and V by 2 bases; bases with no gene match: 12. Germline V gives CDR1 SEHNR, CDR2 FQNEAQ (reference sequence). The CDR3 coding sequence is TGTGCCAGCAGCTTATCACCCGGGACAGGCGACTGCGAGCAGTACTTC. This codes for CASSLSPGTGDCEQYF.

The rearrangement joins TRBV25-1 to TRBJ1-6; D is ambiguous. This CDR3 comprises 15 residues. The germline V gene encodes CDR1 MGHDK and CDR2 SYGVNS. Between the trimmed V and J ends, which lost 6 bases and 0 bases, there was a span of 9 bases. The CDR3 DNA is TGTGCCAGCAGCGTGAGATCCTCCTATAATTCACCCCTCCACTTT. Amino acid sequence: CASSVRSSYNSPLHF. The full variable domain, its missing parts supplied by reference TRBV25-1 and TRBJ1-6, is EADIYQTPRYLVIGTGKKITLECSQTMGHDKMYWYQQDPGMELHLIHYSYGVNSTEKGDLSSESTVSRIRTEHFPLTLESARPSHTSQYLCASSVRSSYNSPLHFGNGTRLTVT.

This clonotype was found a few times. CDR3 sequence (DNA): TGTGCCAGCAGGATGGGAGGGAGCAATCAGCCCCAGCATTTT. Protein sequence: CASRMGGSNQPQHF. V is TRBV2 and J is TRBJ1-5, with D unclear. CDR3 length equals 14 residues. V was clipped by 6 bases and J by 1 base, with 10 bases between them. From germline, CDR1 is SNHLY and CDR2 FYNNEI.

The genes are TRBV20-1 and TRBJ1-3, with D unclear. CDR1 is DFQATT and CDR2 is SNEGSKA in the germline V gene (reference sequence). V was trimmed by 5 bases and J by 0 bases, leaving 14 bases between them. The CDR3 consists of 15 residues. The CDR3 protein is CSALRRRISGNTIYF. CDR3 in DNA: TGCAGTGCTTTACGCCGGAGGATCTCTGGAAACACCATATATTTT.

This chain connects TRBV15 to TRBJ2-7; a possible D gene is TRBD2 (6 bases). The V and J ends lost 0 bases and 6 bases respectively, with 12 bases between them. The V gene's germline CDR1 is LNHNV and CDR2 YYDKDF (reference sequence). The CDR3 consists of 14 residues. As DNA, the CDR3 is TGTGCCACCAGCAGAGATCTTGCGGGGCGCGAGCAGTACTTC. Residues: CATSRDLAGREQYF.

The genes are TRBV2 and TRBJ2-2; 8 bases fit TRBD1. The CDR3 contains 16 residues. Germline CDR1 is SNHLY and CDR2 is FYNNEI. J gave up 4 bases and V 9 bases, and 13 bases lay outside the gene matches. CDR3 protein: CASKLTGDSATGELFF. The CDR3 nucleotides read TGTGCCAGTAAATTGACAGGGGATAGCGCCACCGGGGAGCTGTTTTTT. The variable domain in full, with the rest retrieved from reference TRBV2 and TRBJ2-2, is EPEVTQTPSHQVTQMGQEVILRCVPISNHLYFYWYRQILGQKVEFLVSFYNNEISEKSEIFDDQFSVERPDGSNFTLKIRSTKLEDSAMYFCASKLTGDSATGELFFGEGSRLTVL.

This clonotype was seen more than once but under ten times. The rearrangement links TRBV12-3 or TRBV12-4 to TRBJ2-7, with unresolved D. V was pared by 4 bases and J by 5 bases, with 18 bases between. The CDR3 spans 15 residues. The CDR3 loop reads CASSYLASQSDEQYF. The CDR3 DNA reads as TGTGCCAGCAGTTACCTCGCCAGCCAGTCAGACGAGCAGTACTTC.

The chain uses TRBV10-3 and TRBJ1-3; tentative D call: TRBD1 (6 bases). V lost 2 bases and J lost 6, with 8 bases in between. This CDR3 spans 13 amino acids. Germline V gene lookup returns CDR1 ENHRY and CDR2 SYGVKD. In DNA form, the CDR3 reads TGTGCCATCAGTGAGACAGGGATAAACACCATATATTTT. Translated, it gives CAISETGINTIYF.

The chain is built from TRBV2 and TRBJ1-1, with D perhaps TRBD1 (5 bases). Trimming left V 7 bases short and J 7 bases short, with 10 bases between. This CDR3 has 11 amino acids. CDR1 SNHLY and CDR2 FYNNEI come from the germline V gene. The CDR3 DNA is TGTGCCAGCACAGACAGTCGTGAAGCTTTCTTT. Translation: CASTDSREAFF. Together with reference TRBV2 and TRBJ1-1, the CDR3 gives the full variable domain: EPEVTQTPSHQVTQMGQEVILRCVPISNHLYFYWYRQILGQKVEFLVSFYNNEISEKSEIFDDQFSVERPDGSNFTLKIRSTKLEDSAMYFCASTDSREAFFGQGTRLTVV.

This rearrangement joins TRBV7-9 to TRBJ1-3; D gene ambiguous. V gave up 5 bases and J gave up 0 bases, with 8 bases separating them. The CDR3 has 14 residues. Germline assignment: CDR1 SEHNR and CDR2 FQNEAQ (reference sequence). The CDR3 here is CASSLTPSGNTIYF. The CDR3 coding sequence is TGTGCCAGCAGCCTTACACCCTCTGGAAACACCATATATTTT. Full variable domain (remainder filled in from reference TRBV7-9 and TRBJ1-3): DTGVSQNPRHKITKRGQNVTFRCDPISEHNRLYWYRQTLGQGPEFLTYFQNEAQLEKSRLLSDRFSAERPKGSFSTLEIQRTEQGDSAMYLCASSLTPSGNTIYFGEGSWLTVV.

This clonotype was seen a few times. The chain uses TRBV29-1 and TRBJ2-7, with 9 bases that match TRBD1. There are 13 residues in the CDR3. CDR1 is SQVTM and CDR2 is ANQGSEA in the germline V gene. The V segment lost 5 bases and the J segment 7 bases; nucleotides outside the gene matches: 9. CDR3 residues: CSVSGTGLLEQYF. The CDR3 DNA reads as TGCAGCGTTTCCGGGACAGGGCTTTTAGAGCAGTACTTC.

On this clonotype itself: A read error may be the cause here, since a much bigger clone is one base away. The rearrangement joins TRBV10-3 to TRBJ1-5; D possibly corresponds to TRBD1 (5 bases). CDR3 size: 16 residues. Germline assignment: CDR1 ENHRY and CDR2 SYGVKD. Trimming removed 3 bases at V and 1 base at J, with 13 bases between. The CDR3 DNA is TGTGCCATCAGTGAATGGGGGATCGAGAGCAATCAGCCCCAGCATTTT. It translates to CAISEWGIESNQPQHF.